The 18 T cell receptor beta chains listed next were all sequenced from one sample in a study of post-analysis software for immune sequencing data. Study-wide points: When patients were compared with controls, 4 or 5 TRBV segments were more frequent, TRBV5-6, TRBV5-1 and TRBV20-1 among them.

Included in the TCR beta cDNA libraries were unique molecular identifiers. Using its own MiXCR run on the PCR reads, TCRdb lists one record per CDR3 protein. In the table there are roughly 180,000 distinct CDR3 sequences, roughly 31% of which are singletons. Their antigens are not known. Sequenced sample: blood. The receptors originated from a girl aged 10 to 17 with multiple sclerosis.

There are a few counts of this clonotype. J is TRBJ2-7 and V is TRBV6-5; D is unresolved. Germline V gene sequence: CDR1 MNHEY, CDR2 SVGAGI. The V and J ends lost 8 bases and 2 bases respectively, with 16 bases between them. CDR3 length: 14 residues. CDR3 DNA sequence: TGTGCCAGCGCGGTTGGGTGGACGCCCTACGAGCAGTACTTC. Residues: CASAVGWTPYEQYF.

This chain links TRBV28 with TRBJ1-4; no definite D call. Trimming left V 5 bases short and J 6 bases short, with 10 bases between. The V gene's germline CDR1 is MDHEN and CDR2 SYDVKM. The CDR3 consists of 13 residues. In nucleotides, the CDR3 is TGTGCCAGCAGTCCCGGACGGGATGAAAAACTGTTTTTT. Translation gives CASSPGRDEKLFF. The whole variable domain, remainder taken from reference TRBV28 and TRBJ1-4, is DVKVTQSSRYLVKRTGEKVFLECVQDMDHENMFWYRQDPGLGLRLIYFSYDVKMKEKGDIPEGYSVSREKKERFSLILESASTNQTSMYLCASSPGRDEKLFFGSGTQLSVL.

This clonotype was detected only once. A much larger clone lies one base from this, so it may be a read error. V usage is TRBV10-3 and J usage is TRBJ1-1; 7 nucleotides match TRBD1. The CDR3 consists of 14 residues. J gave up 2 bases and V 4 bases, and 4 bases lay outside the gene matches. Germline V gene lookup returns CDR1 ENHRY and CDR2 SYGVKD. Here the CDR3 DNA reads TGTGCCATCAGTGGGACAGGTTCTAACACTGAAGCTTTCTTT. It is translated as CAISGTGSNTEAFF.

Comment on this clonotype: A much bigger clone sits one base away, suggesting this may be a read error. The chain combines TRBV6-6 with TRBJ2-7; 9 bases map to TRBD2. CDR3 length: 15 amino acids. CDR1 and CDR2 (germline): MNHNY, SVGAGI (reference sequence). Germline trimming cut 5 bases from V and 6 bases from J; bases unmatched to any gene: 11. The CDR3 here is CASSVPSGIACEQYF. CDR3 sequence (DNA): TGTGCCAGCAGTGTGCCTAGCGGGATTGCCTGCGAGCAGTACTTC.

This clonotype has at least ten counts. The chain couples TRBV9 to TRBJ2-7; 7 bases are a match to TRBD2. With V trimmed by 2 bases and J by 3 bases, 8 bases remained unmatched. Per the germline V gene, CDR1 is SGDLS and CDR2 is YYNGEE. The CDR3 loop spans 15 amino acids. In nucleotides, the CDR3 is TGTGCCAGCAGCGTCTCGGGGGGTGACTACTACGAGCAGTACTTC. Its translation: CASSVSGGDYYEQYF.

Comment on this clonotype: A much larger clone differs by one base, so this may be a read error. V is TRBV4-1 and J is TRBJ1-2; unclear D gene. This CDR3 has 15 amino acids. The germline V gene has CDR1 MGHRA and CDR2 YSYEKL. V was pared by 0 bases and J by 3 bases, with 11 bases between. The CDR3 DNA is TGCGCCAGCAGCCAAGATCTCGTGGCGGACTATGGCTACACCTTC. This sequence encodes CASSQDLVADYGYTF.

At least ten counts were recorded for this clonotype. The CDR3 spells CASTSETVLFF. The DNA for the CDR3 is TGTGCCAGCACCTCCGAGACAGTATTGTTCTTC. The chain is built from TRBV7-6 and TRBJ2-1, with D maybe TRBD1 (5 bases). This CDR3 has 11 residues. Germline V gives CDR1 SGHVS, CDR2 FNYEAQ. The germline V and J ends were trimmed by 7 bases and 15 bases, with 16 bases remaining between them.

As to this clonotype: A much larger clone differs by one base, so this may be a read error. This chain joins TRBV4-1 and TRBJ2-1, with D perhaps being TRBD1 or TRBD2 (6 bases each). The germline V and J ends were trimmed by 4 bases and 13 bases, with 26 bases remaining between them. This CDR3 spans 16 amino acids. Germline V CDR1 and CDR2: MGHRA, YSYEKL. CDR3 bases: TGCGCCAGCAGCCTGGTGGGGGGCCTAGCGAGGACGGACCAGTTCTTC. Protein: CASSLVGGLARTDQFF.

The chain recombines TRBV2 with TRBJ2-1; TRBD2 matches 11 bases. This CDR3 spans 15 amino acids. The V segment lost 6 bases and the J segment 1 base; nucleotides outside the gene matches: 2. The V gene's germline CDR1 is SNHLY and CDR2 FYNNEI. CDR3 sequence: CASRGTSGSYNEQFF. The CDR3 DNA reads TGTGCCAGCAGGGGGACTAGCGGATCCTACAATGAGCAGTTCTTC.

The J gene is TRBJ1-1, the V gene TRBV3-1, with no clear D. V lost 4 bases and J 4 bases, leaving 16 bases between the germline ends. Per the germline V gene, CDR1 is LGHDT and CDR2 is YNNKEL (reference sequence). The CDR3 sequence is 15 residues long. CDR3 sequence reads: CASSPSVYLSTEAFF. CDR3 DNA sequence: TGTGCCAGCAGCCCTAGCGTCTACCTGAGCACTGAAGCTTTCTTT.

The sample holds many counts of this clonotype. This CDR3 is CSAGRQGASYEQYF. DNA for the CDR3: TGCAGTGCTGGGCGGCAGGGGGCATCCTACGAGCAGTACTTC. The chain carries TRBV20-1 and TRBJ2-7; 8 bases map to TRBD1. There are 14 residues in the CDR3. V shed 5 bases and J 1 base; nucleotides not matched to a gene: 7. CDR1 and CDR2 (germline): DFQATT, SNEGSKA (reference sequence).

This clonotype was seen repeatedly, ten times or more. The chain employs TRBV28 and TRBJ2-7; 12 positions match TRBD2. Germline trimming cut 4 bases from V and 3 bases from J; bases unmatched to any gene: 10. The CDR3 has 17 residues. Germline CDR1 reads MDHEN; CDR2 reads SYDVKM. The CDR3 sequence: CASSSLTSGSLFYEQYF. The CDR3 DNA reads as TGTGCCAGCAGTTCCCTGACTAGCGGGAGTCTCTTCTACGAGCAGTACTTC.

About this clonotype itself: A much larger clone sits a single nucleotide away, making a read error possible. The chain links TRBV6-6 to TRBJ2-1, with 7 nucleotides matching TRBD2. Germline loops: CDR1 MNHNY, CDR2 SVGAGI (reference sequence). V lost 5 bases to trimming and J lost 0 bases; unmatched junction nucleotides: 7. The CDR3 spans 16 residues. This CDR3 is CASSRSSGSSYNEQFF. In DNA form, the CDR3 reads TGTGCCAGCAGTCGATCTAGCGGATCCTCCTACAATGAGCAGTTCTTC.

V and J are TRBV27 and TRBJ1-5; D is possibly TRBD1 (5 bases). The CDR3 sequence is 15 residues long. Trimming took off 0 bases at V and 4 bases at J, with 10 bases between the two ends. Per the germline V gene, CDR1 is MNHEY and CDR2 is SMNVEV (reference sequence). The CDR3 sequence: CASSLSRTTNQPQHF. The DNA for the CDR3 is TGTGCCAGCAGTTTATCGAGGACAACTAATCAGCCCCAGCATTTT.

This clonotype was counted a single time. The CDR3 loop reads CASSEPGWWAETQYF. The CDR3 region has the DNA TGTGCCAGCAGTGAACCTGGTTGGTGGGCGGAGACCCAGTACTTC. The chain is built from TRBV6-1 and TRBJ2-4; D remains ambiguous. Matching the DNA end better, TRBJ2-5 makes the J call doubtful. The CDR3 covers 15 residues. Germline V CDR1 and CDR2: MNHNS, SASEGT.

This clonotype was observed at least ten times. This chain uses TRBV24-1 with TRBJ2-1; TRBD1 aligns across 8 bases. Germline-derived CDR1 and CDR2 are KGHDR and SFDVKD. The CDR3 consists of 17 residues. The V segment lost 4 bases and the J segment 1 base; nucleotides outside the gene matches: 8. This CDR3 is CATSDRAYRGSYNEQFF. DNA for the CDR3: TGTGCCACCAGTGACCGCGCATACAGGGGGTCCTACAATGAGCAGTTCTTC.

With respect to this clonotype: This clone may be a read error of a much larger clone one base away. The chain has TRBV9 and TRBJ2-7; TRBD1 or TRBD2 may be the D gene (5 bases each). This CDR3 contains 14 residues. CDR1 SGDLS and CDR2 YYNGEE come from the germline V gene. CDR3 sequence (DNA): TGTACCAGCAGCGTAGAGGGGAATACCTACGAGCAGTACTTC. This sequence encodes CTSSVEGNTYEQYF.

The V and J genes are TRBV5-1 and TRBJ1-2, with D uncertain. The CDR3 totals 12 residues. Germline V gene data show CDR1 as SGHRS and CDR2 as YFSETQ. V was shortened by 4 bases and J by 6 bases, with 10 bases between the two germline ends. The CDR3, as DNA: TGCGCCAGCAGCGTTACTGGGGATGGCTACACCTTC. It codes for CASSVTGDGYTF.